The rows below give T cell receptor beta chains drawn from one sample of a study of cytomegalovirus exposure and HLA in healthy donors. The assay was immunoSEQ multiplex PCR, and TCRdb's table has in-frame clones only and misses some. This table holds 80,000 to 100,000 clones, 70% to 80% found once. The specimen was PBMCs. The receptors were gathered from a man aged 25 to 40 in good health and CMV-seropositive. Each CDR3 is given with its conserved first and last residue. The D gene is left open where the match is weak. A row's size may be missing; if present it is once, few, many or a size class.

-	-	TRBJ1-1	TRBV2	CASRLGQNTEAFF	TGTGCCAGCCGCTTGGGACAGAACACTGAAGCTTTCTTT
-	-	TRBJ1-1	TRBV5-1	CASSPLEGAEAFF	TGCGCCAGCAGCCCTCTGGAGGGTGCTGAAGCTTTCTTT
-	TRBD1	TRBJ2-1	TRBV15	CATSSPGQSTMSQFF	TGTGCCACCAGTTCTCCGGGACAGAGTACAATGAGTCAGTTCTTC
-	-	TRBJ2-7	TRBV5-8	CASEVGGTYEQYF	TGTGCCAGCGAAGTGGGGGGAACCTACGAGCAGTACTTC
-	-	TRBJ1-5	TRBV5-8	CASSSFPGQPQHF	TGTGCCAGCAGCAGCTTCCCAGGCCAGCCCCAGCATTTT
-	-	TRBJ2-2	TRBV27	CASSLEGPGELFF	TGTGCCAGCAGTCTTGAGGGTCCCGGGGAGCTGTTTTTT
-	-	TRBJ1-5	TRBV6-5	CASSSTHAQPQHF	TGTGCCAGCAGCTCAACTCATGCTCAGCCCCAGCATTTT
once	TRBD1	TRBJ2-2	TRBV13	CAARDREYTGELFF	TGTGCCGCTAGAGACAGGGAGTACACCGGGGAGCTGTTTTTT
once	-	TRBJ1-3	TRBV7-9	CASSLASVLSGNTIYF	TGTGCCAGCAGCTTAGCATCGGTTTTGTCGGGAAACACCATATATTTT
-	-	TRBJ2-3	TRBV5-6	CASSLGEEGTDTQYF	TGTGCCAGCAGCTTGGGGGAGGAAGGCACAGATACGCAGTATTTT
-	-	TRBJ1-1	TRBV6-5	CASSRPGNTEAFF	TGTGCCAGCAGCCGCCCCGGGAACACTGAAGCTTTCTTT
-	TRBD1	TRBJ1-1	TRBV4-3	CASSQDGGGQGATEAFF	TGCGCCAGCAGCCAAGACGGAGGTGGGCAGGGGGCAACTGAAGCTTTCTTT
-	-	TRBJ2-7	TRBV6-5	CASSYWDGGEQYF	TGTGCCAGCAGTTACTGGGACGGGGGCGAGCAGTACTTC
-	-	TRBJ2-7	TRBV19	CASSPSRGSYEQYF	TGTGCCAGTAGTCCGTCTCGGGGCTCCTACGAGCAGTACTTC
few	TRBD1	TRBJ2-5	TRBV28	CASSSDRVQETQYF	TGTGCCAGCAGTTCGGACAGGGTACAAGAGACCCAGTACTTC
-	TRBD1	TRBJ2-7	TRBV5-1	CASSFGTGDYEQYF	TGCGCCAGCAGCTTCGGGACAGGGGACTACGAGCAGTACTTC
once	-	TRBJ2-7	TRBV18	CASSPRTATYEQYF	TGTGCCAGCTCACCCCGGACAGCCACCTACGAGCAGTACTTC
-	TRBD2	TRBJ2-1	TRBV18	CASSPSLAGLYNEQFF	TGTGCCAGCTCACCGTCACTAGCGGGACTCTACAATGAGCAGTTCTTC
-	TRBD2	TRBJ2-7	TRBV7-2	CASSLVSGSRYEQYF	TGTGCCAGCAGCTTGGTTAGCGGGAGTCGGTACGAGCAGTACTTC
-	TRBD1	TRBJ1-2	TRBV19	CASSWTGGYTF	TGTGCCAGTAGTTGGACAGGCGGCTACACCTTC
-	TRBD1	TRBJ1-1	TRBV19	CASTNRGGRAEAFF	TGTGCCAGTACCAACAGGGGGGGGCGGGCTGAAGCTTTCTTT
-	-	TRBJ1-6	TRBV10-3	CAIRGTQGLHSPLHF	TGTGCCATCAGGGGGACACAGGGATTACATTCACCCCTCCACTTT
-	TRBD1	TRBJ2-3	TRBV4-2	CASSPSDREADTQYF	TGTGCCAGCAGCCCCTCCGACAGGGAAGCAGATACGCAGTATTTT
few	-	TRBJ1-1	TRBV6-5	CASSYPGSSEAFF	TGTGCCAGCAGTTACCCCGGGAGTTCCGAAGCTTTCTTT
-	-	TRBJ2-7	TRBV30	CAWSTGISYEQYF	TGTGCCTGGAGTACAGGGATCTCCTACGAGCAGTACTTC
-	-	TRBJ1-5	TRBV6-6	CASRQGTSNQPQHF	TGTGCCAGCAGGCAGGGAACTAGCAATCAGCCCCAGCATTTT
once	TRBD1	TRBJ1-1	TRBV4-3	CASSQTGGRMNTEAFF	TGCGCCAGCAGCCAAACAGGGGGGAGGATGAACACTGAAGCTTTCTTT
-	TRBD2	TRBJ2-5	TRBV9	CASSVDGSGGTRTQYF	TGTGCCAGCAGCGTAGACGGTAGCGGGGGGACCCGAACCCAGTACTTC
once	-	TRBJ2-3	TRBV5-6	CASSPRDWSSTDTQYF	TGTGCCAGCAGCCCCAGGGACTGGTCCAGCACAGATACGCAGTATTTT
-	-	TRBJ2-2	TRBV5-1	CASSFGGQNTGELFF	TGCGCCAGCAGCTTCGGGGGGCAGAACACCGGGGAGCTGTTTTTT
-	-	TRBJ2-7	TRBV25-1	CASSGAYEQYF	TGTGCCAGCAGTGGGGCCTACGAACAGTACTTC
-	-	TRBJ2-2	TRBV6-1	CASRETGELFF	TGTGCCAGCAGGGAGACCGGGGAGCTGTTTTTT
few	TRBD2	TRBJ2-1	TRBV7-7	CASSLGVPGLAGEAYNEQFF	TGTGCCAGCAGCTTAGGAGTACCGGGACTAGCGGGAGAAGCCTACAATGAGCAGTTCTTC
-	-	TRBJ1-2	TRBV25-1	CASQTGVHGYTF	TGTGCCAGCCAGACCGGGGTCCATGGCTACACCTTC
-	-	TRBJ1-5	TRBV7-9	CASSLQDQPQHF	TGTGCCAGCAGCTTGCAGGATCAGCCCCAGCATTTT
-	TRBD1	TRBJ2-1	TRBV6-5	CASSPRQGRTNEQFF	TGTGCCAGCAGTCCCAGACAGGGCCGCACTAATGAGCAGTTCTTC
once	-	TRBJ2-5	TRBV4-1	CASSQGGGQETQYF	TGCGCCAGCAGCCAAGGGGGCGGCCAAGAGACCCAGTACTTC
-	TRBD1	TRBJ1-5	TRBV6-1	CASSEYAGGQPQHF	TGTGCCAGCAGTGAGTACGCAGGGGGTCAGCCCCAGCATTTT
-	-	TRBJ1-2	TRBV6-5	CASSLQGGFDYGYTF	TGTGCCAGCAGCCTACAGGGAGGGTTCGACTATGGCTACACCTTC
once	TRBD1	TRBJ2-7	TRBV7-9	CASSLGTGKPSEQYF	TGTGCCAGCAGCTTGGGGACAGGAAAACCCTCCGAGCAGTACTTC
-	TRBD2	TRBJ2-1	TRBV5-8	CASRGTGTSIANEQFF	TGTGCCAGCAGAGGTACCGGGACTAGCATCGCGAATGAGCAGTTCTTC
-	TRBD1	TRBJ2-7	TRBV7-2	CASSPTGDYEQYF	TGTGCCAGCAGCCCCACAGGGGACTACGAGCAGTACTTC
-	-	TRBJ1-2	TRBV28	CASSLYRRTRGTGYTF	TGTGCCAGCAGTTTGTACCGTCGGACACGGGGGACTGGCTACACCTTC
-	TRBD1	TRBJ1-1	TRBV10-3	CAISESGGTGNTEAFF	TGTGCCATCAGTGAGTCGGGAGGGACAGGGAACACTGAAGCTTTCTTT
few	TRBD1	TRBJ2-2	TRBV19	CASRSTGGRLGGELFF	TGTGCCAGTAGATCAACAGGGGGCCGGTTAGGCGGGGAGCTGTTTTTT
-	TRBD1	TRBJ1-2	TRBV6-5	CASSRDRDGYPF	TGTGCCAGCAGTAGGGACAGGGATGGCTACCCCTTC
-	-	TRBJ1-5	TRBV7-9	CASSLNANQPQHF	TGTGCCAGCAGCTTAAATGCGAATCAGCCCCAGCATTTT
-	-	TRBJ1-2	TRBV16	CASSQSSHGYTF	TGTGCCAGCAGCCAATCCTCCCATGGCTACACCTTC